These T cell receptor beta chains were read from a single sample in a study of cytomegalovirus exposure and HLA in healthy donors. Clones were sequenced by immunoSEQ multiplex PCR, and TCRdb holds only the in-frame ones, with some missing. The repertoire holds roughly 330,000 clones, with 75% to 90% as singletons. Sequencing input: PBMCs. These TCRs come from a woman in her twenties or thirties in good health and CMV-seropositive. Each CDR3 is given with its conserved first and last residue. Each record gives: clone size, V gene, D gene, J gene, CDR3 DNA, CDR3 protein. D genes are given only for firm matches. Where a row states a size, it is once, few, many or the class of an expanded clone; other rows omit it.

abundance: NA
v_gene: TRBV4-3
d_gene: TRBD2
j_gene: TRBJ2-1
CDR3nt: TGCGCCAGCAGCCAGTGGACTAGCGGAGGCAATGAGCAGTTCTTC
CDR3aa: CASSQWTSGGNEQFF

abundance: few
v_gene: TRBV30
d_gene: TRBD1
j_gene: TRBJ2-7
CDR3nt: TGTGCCTGGAGTGTCGGGCAGGGGGCTGGGGAGCAGTACTTC
CDR3aa: CAWSVGQGAGEQYF

abundance: few
v_gene: TRBV28
d_gene: NA
j_gene: TRBJ2-7
CDR3nt: TGTGCCAGCAGTAGTACCGGGACGGCCTCCTACGAGCAGTACTTC
CDR3aa: CASSSTGTASYEQYF

abundance: NA
v_gene: TRBV6-6
d_gene: TRBD1
j_gene: TRBJ1-2
CDR3nt: TGTGCCAGCAGTTACTCGATGGACAGGGGAAACTATGGCTACACCTTC
CDR3aa: CASSYSMDRGNYGYTF

abundance: NA
v_gene: TRBV11-2
d_gene: TRBD2
j_gene: TRBJ2-7
CDR3nt: TGTGCCAGCAGCACTTCTAGCGGACCCTACGAGCAGTACTTC
CDR3aa: CASSTSSGPYEQYF

abundance: NA
v_gene: TRBV6-6
d_gene: NA
j_gene: TRBJ2-2
CDR3nt: TGTGCCAGCAGTTACGACAAGAACACCGGGGAGCTGTTTTTT
CDR3aa: CASSYDKNTGELFF

abundance: NA
v_gene: TRBV29-1
d_gene: TRBD1
j_gene: TRBJ2-1
CDR3nt: TGCAGCGTCTCACAGGGGGCTATCGGTGAGCAGTTCTTC
CDR3aa: CSVSQGAIGEQFF

abundance: NA
v_gene: TRBV6-4
d_gene: NA
j_gene: TRBJ2-3
CDR3nt: TGTGCCAGCAGTGAGGACGACACAGATACGCAGTATTTT
CDR3aa: CASSEDDTDTQYF

abundance: few
v_gene: TRBV28
d_gene: TRBD1
j_gene: TRBJ2-7
CDR3nt: TGTGCCAGCAGTCCCCGGGACAGGGCCTACGAGCAGTACTTC
CDR3aa: CASSPRDRAYEQYF

abundance: NA
v_gene: TRBV27
d_gene: NA
j_gene: TRBJ2-3
CDR3nt: TGTGCCAGCAGTCCCAGGACTAGTAGGGGGGATACGCAGTATTTT
CDR3aa: CASSPRTSRGDTQYF

abundance: NA
v_gene: TRBV7-3
d_gene: TRBD2
j_gene: TRBJ2-1
CDR3nt: TGTGCCAGCAGCTTAGCGACTAGCGGCTACAATGAGCAGTTCTTC
CDR3aa: CASSLATSGYNEQFF

abundance: NA
v_gene: TRBV27
d_gene: NA
j_gene: TRBJ2-2
CDR3nt: TGTGCCAGCAGGGGGTGGACCGGGGAGCTGTTTTTT
CDR3aa: CASRGWTGELFF

abundance: few
v_gene: TRBV29-1
d_gene: NA
j_gene: TRBJ1-2
CDR3nt: TGCAGCGGCAGTGAGTCTAACTATGGCTACACCTTC
CDR3aa: CSGSESNYGYTF

abundance: NA
v_gene: TRBV30
d_gene: NA
j_gene: TRBJ2-7
CDR3nt: TGTGCCTGGAGTTATCAGGGCTCCGAGCAGTACTTC
CDR3aa: CAWSYQGSEQYF

abundance: NA
v_gene: TRBV5-4
d_gene: NA
j_gene: TRBJ2-7
CDR3nt: TGTGCCAGCAGCTCCCAAGGCCCCTACGAGCAGTACTTC
CDR3aa: CASSSQGPYEQYF

abundance: NA
v_gene: TRBV27
d_gene: NA
j_gene: TRBJ2-1
CDR3nt: TGTGCCAGCAGTTTAACCGCGTTGAGCTCCTACAATGAGCAGTTCTTC
CDR3aa: CASSLTALSSYNEQFF

abundance: NA
v_gene: TRBV11-2
d_gene: NA
j_gene: TRBJ1-3
CDR3nt: TGTGCCAGCAGCCCCAGGTTTCCGGGGCGCCCAACCTCTGGAAACACCATATATTTT
CDR3aa: CASSPRFPGRPTSGNTIYF

abundance: NA
v_gene: TRBV27
d_gene: NA
j_gene: TRBJ2-2
CDR3nt: TGTGCCAGCAGTTTAATGGCGGTAAACACCGGGGAGCTGTTTTTT
CDR3aa: CASSLMAVNTGELFF

abundance: NA
v_gene: TRBV7-2
d_gene: TRBD1
j_gene: TRBJ1-1
CDR3nt: TGTGCCAGCAGCGTGACAGGGGCGGGGACTGAAGCTTTCTTT
CDR3aa: CASSVTGAGTEAFF

abundance: NA
v_gene: TRBV5-1
d_gene: TRBD1
j_gene: TRBJ1-2
CDR3nt: TGCGCCAGCAGCTTGACAGGGGTGTCCGGCTACACCTTC
CDR3aa: CASSLTGVSGYTF

abundance: once
v_gene: TRBV30
d_gene: NA
j_gene: TRBJ2-7
CDR3nt: TGTGCCTGGAGTAAACAGGGATCCGAGCAGTACTTC
CDR3aa: CAWSKQGSEQYF

abundance: NA
v_gene: TRBV7-6
d_gene: TRBD2
j_gene: TRBJ2-3
CDR3nt: TGTGCCAGCAGTCCGACTAGCGGGCCCAGCACAGATACGCAGTATTTT
CDR3aa: CASSPTSGPSTDTQYF

abundance: NA
v_gene: TRBV29-1
d_gene: TRBD1
j_gene: TRBJ2-5
CDR3nt: TGCAGCGTTGAAGAAGTCGGGACAGGGGGCTTAGAGACCCAGTACTTC
CDR3aa: CSVEEVGTGGLETQYF

abundance: NA
v_gene: TRBV5-6
d_gene: NA
j_gene: TRBJ1-1
CDR3nt: TGTGCCAGCAGCCCTGTAGGTCCCCAGGGCACTGAAGCTTTCTTT
CDR3aa: CASSPVGPQGTEAFF

abundance: NA
v_gene: TRBV9
d_gene: TRBD2
j_gene: TRBJ2-7
CDR3nt: TGTGCCAGCAGCGTAGGGCTAGCGGGGGGTGTGTACGAGCAGTACTTC
CDR3aa: CASSVGLAGGVYEQYF

abundance: once
v_gene: TRBV2
d_gene: TRBD2
j_gene: TRBJ2-3
CDR3nt: TGTGCCAGCATATCACCGAGCGGGGAAATCACAGATACGCAGTATTTT
CDR3aa: CASISPSGEITDTQYF

abundance: NA
v_gene: TRBV6-5
d_gene: NA
j_gene: TRBJ2-3
CDR3nt: TGTGCCAGCACCGATTCCACAGATACGCAGTATTTT
CDR3aa: CASTDSTDTQYF

abundance: NA
v_gene: TRBV5-6
d_gene: NA
j_gene: TRBJ1-4
CDR3nt: TGTGCCAGCAGCTTGTCAGGGCTCGGCGAAAAACTGTTTTTT
CDR3aa: CASSLSGLGEKLFF